This T cell receptor (beta chain) was obtained from a study of neurological immune-mediated disorders. General study results and limits: CDR3 amino acid sequences of expanded clones were not shared across subjects, a result suggesting private repertoires in all groups.

Details on this clonotype: Antigen unknown.

Noted time point: technical triplicate 3. There were some 900,000 CD4+ or CD8+ T cells used in the sorted libraries. There are 15 residues in the CDR3. CDR1 and CDR2 from the germline V gene are MNHEY and SVGAGI. V dropped 8 bases and J dropped 2; count of bases not matched to a gene: 11. A 10-nucleotide random UMI tagged transcripts in template-switch 5'RACE cDNA synthesis. Per sequencing run, 15-18 subjects together gave over 180 million TCR-beta sequences. Each CDR3 protein is one row after TCRdb ran MiXCR on the 5' RACE reads. The sample shows some 30,000 distinct CDR3 sequences, 15% to 20% of them seen only once.

This TCR came from a female donor with HTLV-1-associated myelopathy (HAM/TSP). The rearrangement joins TRBV6-5 to TRBJ1-2; 7 nucleotides line up with TRBD1. The sequencing input was CD4+ T cells from blood. CDR3 in DNA: TGTGCCAGCCGGCGGGAGGGGGCGTCCAACTATGGCTACACCTTC. This sequence encodes CASRREGASNYGYTF.